This is a list of T cell receptor beta chains from one sample in a study of cytomegalovirus exposure and HLA in healthy donors. Only in-frame clones appear in the TCRdb table, and some are missing; sequencing was by immunoSEQ multiplex PCR. The data contain roughly 140,000 clones, 65% to 85% of them singletons. The sample consisted of PBMCs. Source of these receptors: a woman in her forties in good health and CMV-seropositive. Both conserved end residues are trimmed from each CDR3. Each record gives: V gene, clone size, CDR3 protein. Expanded clones are given a class, and other clones once, few, many or no size at all.

V: TRBV10-3
size: few
CDR3: AISENLAGTSGYT

V: TRBV7-6
size: NA
CDR3: ASSPTSGGFYTDTQY

V: TRBV4-1
size: NA
CDR3: ASSQDRGNTEAF

V: TRBV6-1
size: NA
CDR3: ASSEAGPGAF

V: TRBV7-9
size: once
CDR3: ASSLGGGTEAF

V: TRBV2
size: NA
CDR3: ASASSAGRTYEQY

V: TRBV7-6
size: NA
CDR3: ASSLIRRGQGSGAF

V: TRBV5-1
size: NA
CDR3: ASSLETVGYT

V: TRBV5-4
size: NA
CDR3: ASSFLDGGTEAF

V: TRBV19
size: NA
CDR3: ASSVRRTGELF

V: TRBV4-1
size: once
CDR3: ASSRGRRTFTNEKLF

V: TRBV10-3
size: NA
CDR3: ATTPDRTLEQY

V: TRBV7-9
size: NA
CDR3: ASSRRNTEAF

V: TRBV2
size: NA
CDR3: ASSSQGDEQY

V: TRBV4-1
size: NA
CDR3: ASSQDSLFNEQF

V: TRBV6-5
size: NA
CDR3: ASRGLAREQY

V: TRBV6-5
size: once
CDR3: ASSPPTGNYGYT

V: TRBV6-5
size: NA
CDR3: ASSYSTGFYGYT

V: TRBV28
size: NA
CDR3: ASRGSGKNTGELF

V: TRBV6-6
size: NA
CDR3: ASSSRQGTEAF

V: TRBV6-6
size: NA
CDR3: ASSLQGIEAF

V: TRBV5-4
size: once
CDR3: ASSFDRANGYT

V: TRBV5-5
size: once
CDR3: ASSLLGLAQPQH

V: TRBV28
size: few
CDR3: ASRQTKDTEAF

V: TRBV5-1
size: NA
CDR3: ASSLDRGTDTQY

V: TRBV7-3
size: NA
CDR3: ASSLKPRGEAF

V: TRBV7-3
size: NA
CDR3: ASSLDPGSETQY

V: TRBV5-4
size: NA
CDR3: ASSSGNRANYGYT

V: TRBV9
size: NA
CDR3: ASSVAGRGQETQY

V: TRBV7-9
size: NA
CDR3: ASSRGDVNTEAF

V: TRBV6-1
size: NA
CDR3: ASTRPQRDTQY

V: TRBV4-1
size: NA
CDR3: ASSQGALAGGPHEQF

V: TRBV19
size: once
CDR3: ASRAGVPTGELF

V: TRBV9
size: NA
CDR3: ASSVLDTFTDTQY

V: TRBV2
size: NA
CDR3: ASSEVRGYEQY

V: TRBV28
size: once
CDR3: ASSLAGGSYNEQF

V: TRBV9
size: NA
CDR3: ASSPSLNTEAF

V: TRBV10-1
size: NA
CDR3: ASSPEGRGTNTEAF

V: TRBV6-5
size: few
CDR3: ASSQKPTGVREQY

V: TRBV10-2
size: NA
CDR3: ASRSGTGSSYNSPLH

V: TRBV5-1
size: few
CDR3: ASSSQGGEQF

V: TRBV6-1
size: NA
CDR3: ASSSGQGGGNTIY

V: TRBV10-3
size: NA
CDR3: AIMRGGGYTGELF

V: TRBV2
size: NA
CDR3: ASRESGQGNIQY

V: TRBV7-6
size: once
CDR3: ASSLASGGTYEQY

V: TRBV2
size: NA
CDR3: ASSQQGPTEKLF

V: TRBV19
size: NA
CDR3: ASSMGASPISPLH

V: TRBV6-1
size: NA
CDR3: ASSTKQGNTEAF

V: TRBV11-2
size: NA
CDR3: ASSLGQGFYNEQF

V: TRBV18
size: NA
CDR3: ASSPGQGAGELF

V: TRBV6-5
size: NA
CDR3: ASSYDRNYEQY